What follows describes a single TCR beta chain. These data belong to a study of blood T cell repertoires in COVID-19. Study-level information: The study drew acute and convalescent COVID-19 samples from the United States, Italy and Spain. PBMCs, B-cell-depleted T cells, or T cells provided the cDNA or gDNA that made up the material.

Under the authors' procedure: Reference gene primer amplification gave estimated nucleated cell counts. Some clones are missing from TCRdb's copy, which holds only in-frame ones; the method was immunoSEQ multiplex PCR. V and J calls and clone size are as listed in that table; D and trimming were resolved from the DNA. In the table there are over 250,000 clones, around 86% of which are singletons. The CDR3 spans 16 residues. CDR1 and CDR2 from the germline V gene are MGHRA and YSYEKL. V dropped 4 bases and J dropped 2; count of bases not matched to a gene: 8. The chain has TRBV4-1 and TRBJ2-1, with 7 bases matching TRBD2. The source of this sequence is a human donor in a cohort sampled during active COVID-19. Sequenced material: peripheral blood. The CDR3 nucleotides are TGCGCCAGCAGCCCGCAGGGACTATCAACCTACAATGAGCAGTTCTTC. The encoded protein is CASSPQGLSTYNEQFF.